Shown below are 17 T cell receptor beta chains from a single sample sequenced in a study of blood T cell repertoires in COVID-19. Sequenced by immunoSEQ multiplex PCR; TCRdb stores in-frame clones only, minus some. The repertoire consists of some 180,000 clones, with around 90% occurring once and the leading ten covering 6.5% to 8.5%. Sequencing input: peripheral blood. All receptors come from a man in his forties with acute or convalescent COVID-19.

In the case of this clone: Other DNA sequences of this sample code for an identical CDR3. The chain links TRBV6-5 to TRBJ2-7; D unresolved. The CDR3 is made up of 13 amino acids. With 0 bases removed from V and 2 bases from J, the gap between germline ends came to 5 bases. CDR1 is MNHEY and CDR2 is SVGAGI in the germline V gene. CDR3: CASSYSSAYEQYF. CDR3 DNA sequence: TGTGCCAGCAGTTACTCGAGTGCCTACGAGCAGTACTTC.

This chain uses TRBV30 with TRBJ1-5; D is unresolved. The CDR3 covers 14 residues. Per germline, CDR1 GTSNPN and CDR2 SVGIG (reference sequence). Trimming took 0 bases from V and 0 from J, leaving 6 bases between them. CDR3 protein: CAWSVRSSNQPQHF. The DNA for the CDR3 is TGTGCCTGGAGTGTTCGGTCTAGCAATCAGCCCCAGCATTTT.

The chain recombines TRBV19 with TRBJ1-2; 8 nucleotides line up with TRBD1. This CDR3 region has 16 residues. Germline CDR1 and CDR2: LNHDA and SQIVND (reference sequence). V dropped 3 bases and J dropped 0; count of bases not matched to a gene: 6. The DNA for the CDR3 is TGTGCCAGTAGTATCCCTCGACAGGGGCCTAACTATGGCTACACCTTC. Amino acids: CASSIPRQGPNYGYTF. Variable domain in full (rest from reference TRBV19 and TRBJ1-2): DGGITQSPKYLFRKEGQNVTLSCEQNLNHDAMYWYRQDPGQGLRLIYYSQIVNDFQKGDIAEGYSVSREKKESFPLTVTSAQKNPTAFYLCASSIPRQGPNYGYTFGSGTRLTVV.

This rearrangement joins TRBV19 to TRBJ1-6, with D uncertain. The germline CDR1 and CDR2 sequences are LNHDA and SQIVND (reference sequence). V was cut by 3 bases and J by 0 bases, with 9 bases left in between. The CDR3 has 16 residues. The DNA of the CDR3 is TGTGCCAGTAGTATCCCGGGAAGCTCCTATAATTCACCCCTCCACTTT. Translated, it gives CASSIPGSSYNSPLHF.

This chain joins TRBV20-1 and TRBJ2-4, with D perhaps TRBD1 (6 bases). The CDR3 runs 14 residues. Trimming took 3 bases from V and 6 from J, leaving 15 bases between them. Germline V gene data show CDR1 as DFQATT and CDR2 as SNEGSKA (reference sequence). The CDR3 nucleotides are TGCAGTGCTAGTAGACAGGTGGTAGTAAACATTCAGTACTTC. Translating gives CSASRQVVVNIQYF.

The chain joins TRBV7-3 to TRBJ2-5; possibly TRBD1 for D (6 bases). V was cut by 5 bases and J by 4 bases, with 17 bases left in between. Germline lookup yields CDR1 SGHTA and CDR2 FQGTGA. The CDR3 length is 15 residues. This CDR3 reads CASSPQGTSGETQYF. CDR3 in DNA: TGTGCCAGCAGCCCCCAGGGGACATCTGGAGAGACCCAGTACTTC.

This clone was seen just once. The chain employs TRBV6-6 and TRBJ1-1; 9 nucleotides match TRBD1. Looked up from germline, CDR1 is MNHNY and CDR2 is SVGAGI (reference sequence). This CDR3 has 14 amino acids. With 5 bases clipped from V and 6 bases from J, the junction kept 7 bases outside the gene matches. In DNA form, the CDR3 reads TGTGCCAGCAGTGCCGGACAGGGGCGGCCTGAAGCTTTCTTT. It yields the protein CASSAGQGRPEAFF.

This rearrangement joins TRBV19 to TRBJ2-7; 11 positions agree with TRBD2. J was trimmed by 7 bases and V by 5 bases; bases with no gene match: 4. CDR1 and CDR2 (germline): LNHDA, SQIVND (reference sequence). CDR3 size: 13 residues. The CDR3 DNA follows: TGTGCCAGTAGTTCTAGCGGGGGGCTTGAGCAGTACTTC. Protein product: CASSSSGGLEQYF.

The rearrangement links TRBV9 to TRBJ1-1; 11 bases are a match to TRBD1. V lost 3 bases, J lost 5 bases, and 12 bases stayed unmatched. Germline V CDR1 and CDR2: SGDLS, YYNGEE. This CDR3 contains 17 residues. The CDR3 here is CASSGGQGASLRTEAFF. In DNA form, the CDR3 reads TGTGCCAGCAGCGGTGGACAGGGGGCTAGTTTGAGGACTGAAGCTTTCTTT.

The CDR3 reads CASSRTGDGYTF. The CDR3 DNA reads as TGTGCCAGCAGCCGGACGGGGGACGGCTACACCTTC. The V call is TRBV3-1 (or the pseudogene TRBV3-2), the J call TRBJ1-2, with D possibly matching TRBD1 (5 bases). Trimming took 4 bases from V and 8 from J, leaving 11 bases between them. This CDR3 has 12 residues. From germline, CDR1 is LGHDT and CDR2 YNNKEL (reference sequence).

The chain couples TRBV18 to TRBJ1-1; 8 nucleotides line up with TRBD1. Germline-derived CDR1 and CDR2 are KGHSH and LQKENI. The junction had 9 bases not matched to a gene; V was cut back by 6 bases and J by 3 bases. The CDR3 length is 15 residues. This chain's CDR3 is CASSPTQGAYTEAFF. CDR3 bases: TGTGCCAGCTCGCCAACGCAGGGGGCGTACACTGAAGCTTTCTTT.

This chain connects TRBV5-1 to TRBJ1-2; 11 bases fit TRBD1. CDR1 is SGHRS, CDR2 YFSETQ, per germline. After removal of 4 bases from V and 7 bases from J, the junction contained 6 bases not matched to a gene. This CDR3 has 14 amino acids. The CDR3 loop reads CASSKGQGDRGYTF. In DNA form, the CDR3 reads TGCGCCAGCAGCAAGGGACAGGGGGATCGTGGCTACACCTTC.

This chain links TRBV9 with TRBJ2-3, with D perhaps matching TRBD1 (5 bases). The CDR3 extends over 17 amino acids. V was pared by 3 bases and J by 0 bases, with 17 bases between. The germline gives CDR1 SGDLS, CDR2 YYNGEE. The CDR3, as DNA: TGTGCCAGCAGCGATCCCCCTCAGGGATCTAGCACAGATACGCAGTATTTT. Protein product: CASSDPPQGSSTDTQYF.

This clone is a singleton in its sample. This sequence joins TRBV6-5 and TRBJ1-1; 8 nucleotides agree with TRBD1. Germline CDR1 MNHEY, CDR2 SVGAGI. J gave up 5 bases and V 6 bases, and 8 bases lay outside the gene matches. The CDR3 is 14 amino acids. The CDR3 nucleotides are TGTGCCAGCAGGACGACAGGGGCGAATACTGAAGCTTTCTTT. Amino acids: CASRTTGANTEAFF.

The V gene is TRBV9, the J gene TRBJ2-7; TRBD1 matches 8 bases. Germline loops: CDR1 SGDLS, CDR2 YYNGEE. The length of the CDR3 is 14 residues. The V and J ends lost 4 bases and 0 bases, in that order; junction bases with no gene match: 3. This CDR3 is CASSIGQGSYEQYF. The CDR3 DNA reads TGTGCCAGCAGCATCGGACAGGGCTCCTACGAGCAGTACTTC.

In its sample, this clone was seen once. The chain links TRBV7-8 to TRBJ2-7; 8 bases fit TRBD2. Germline loops: CDR1 SGHVS, CDR2 FQNEAQ. This CDR3 contains 14 residues. The V segment lost 3 bases and the J segment 7 bases; nucleotides outside the gene matches: 8. CDR3 bases: TGTGCCAGCAGCTTTCGAGGTAGCGGGGAAGAGCAGTACTTC. Its translation: CASSFRGSGEEQYF.

J is TRBJ1-3 and V is TRBV6-1; 11 bases are a match to TRBD1. The CDR3 runs 17 residues. The V and J ends lost 4 bases and 8 bases, in that order; junction bases with no gene match: 13. Per germline, CDR1 MNHNS and CDR2 SASEGT. The CDR3: CASSARSRDRGTHTIYF. The CDR3 nucleotides read TGTGCCAGCAGTGCCCGGTCCCGGGACAGGGGGACCCACACCATATATTTT.